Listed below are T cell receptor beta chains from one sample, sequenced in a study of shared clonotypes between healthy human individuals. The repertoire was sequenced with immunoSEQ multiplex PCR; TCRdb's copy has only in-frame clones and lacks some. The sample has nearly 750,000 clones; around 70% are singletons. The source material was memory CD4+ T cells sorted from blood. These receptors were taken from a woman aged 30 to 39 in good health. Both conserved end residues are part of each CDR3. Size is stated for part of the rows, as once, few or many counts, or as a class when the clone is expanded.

CASSEVWGKETQYF - TRBJ2-5 TRBV2 14
CASSEGGGGNQPQHF - TRBJ1-5 TRBV6-1 15
CASSSLTGGAEQYF - TRBJ2-7 TRBV6-5 14
CASSGLQGDGEKLFF - TRBJ1-4 TRBV28 15
CASSQDVQKDSNQPQHF - TRBJ1-5 TRBV4-2 17
CASSSGQGHNEQFF - TRBJ2-1 TRBV5-1 14
CASSRRGGTEAFF - TRBJ1-1 TRBV19 13
CASSSARKGPQHF - TRBJ1-5 TRBV27 13
CASRLSVGGIGEQYF once TRBJ2-7 TRBV5-1 15
CASSPRTGTLNEKLFF - TRBJ1-4 TRBV14 16
CASRTGTGGPEQFF - TRBJ2-1 TRBV5-1 14
CASRIKAGAVTEAFF - TRBJ1-1 TRBV28 15
CATGTSGNSDTQYF - TRBJ2-3 TRBV10-3 14
CAWSATSGTGSYEQYF - TRBJ2-7 TRBV30 16
CASSLGQKYGYTF - TRBJ1-2 TRBV7-8 13
CASSPPQGIYGYTF many TRBJ1-2 TRBV18 14
CASSLASGRIYEQYF once TRBJ2-7 TRBV7-2 15
CASSSPGIRNNEQFF - TRBJ2-1 TRBV7-9 15
CASSLARDQPQHF - TRBJ1-5 TRBV5-5 13
CASSAVLAGVFGELFF - TRBJ2-2 TRBV9 16
CASSVVAGRSGANVLTF - TRBJ2-6 TRBV2 17
CASSDHVSNTQYF - TRBJ2-3 TRBV10-1 13
CASSYSERASEAFF - TRBJ1-1 TRBV6-6 14
CASSENMDRGPYEQYF - TRBJ2-7 TRBV25-1 16
CATSRRQGSNQPQHF - TRBJ1-5 TRBV15 15
CASSPPSGGGLAAYNEQFF - TRBJ2-1 TRBV18 19
CASSLDKNIQYF few TRBJ2-4 TRBV11-1 12
CASSILLDRASEQYF - TRBJ2-7 TRBV19 15
CASSLEWTDYGYTF - TRBJ1-2 TRBV7-3 14
CASSLGDTQYF - TRBJ2-3 TRBV27 11
CASSLISGSGLDTQYF - TRBJ2-3 TRBV28 16
CASSFYYSNQPQHF many TRBJ1-5 TRBV7-2 14
CASSLVPENTEAFF - TRBJ1-1 TRBV7-3 14
CASRRWTGRSNQPQHF - TRBJ1-5 TRBV2 16
CASTLGGGLGTQYF - TRBJ2-3 TRBV11-2 14
CASSEKGLNTDTQYF - TRBJ2-3 TRBV2 15
CATSREVGTQYF - TRBJ2-5 TRBV15 12
CASSPPTGEKLFF - TRBJ1-4 TRBV18 13
CSVGEQGAKVQYF - TRBJ2-7 TRBV29-1 13
CASSQGIKRGRNYGYTF - TRBJ1-2 TRBV4-1 17
CASSPLQGGELFF - TRBJ2-2 TRBV18 13
CASTRGVERPQHF - TRBJ1-5 TRBV19 13
CASSYLGSNYGYTF once TRBJ1-2 TRBV5-5 14
CASSSTGDEQFF few TRBJ2-1 TRBV5-1 12
CASMRERGQETQYF once TRBJ2-5 TRBV6-1 14
CASSPIELAANEQYF - TRBJ2-7 TRBV18 15
CASSLGQGPDTQYF - TRBJ2-3 TRBV28 14
CSVDRGTPYEQYF few TRBJ2-7 TRBV29-1 13
CASSLAPRGLGAFF - TRBJ1-1 TRBV7-6 14
CASSKSRGEKLFF few TRBJ1-4 TRBV19 13
CASSQGGYSGANVLTF many TRBJ2-6 TRBV14 16
CASSLEWQGGETQYF - TRBJ2-5 TRBV7-2 15
CASSLVGTSDSWQYF - TRBJ2-7 TRBV7-2 15